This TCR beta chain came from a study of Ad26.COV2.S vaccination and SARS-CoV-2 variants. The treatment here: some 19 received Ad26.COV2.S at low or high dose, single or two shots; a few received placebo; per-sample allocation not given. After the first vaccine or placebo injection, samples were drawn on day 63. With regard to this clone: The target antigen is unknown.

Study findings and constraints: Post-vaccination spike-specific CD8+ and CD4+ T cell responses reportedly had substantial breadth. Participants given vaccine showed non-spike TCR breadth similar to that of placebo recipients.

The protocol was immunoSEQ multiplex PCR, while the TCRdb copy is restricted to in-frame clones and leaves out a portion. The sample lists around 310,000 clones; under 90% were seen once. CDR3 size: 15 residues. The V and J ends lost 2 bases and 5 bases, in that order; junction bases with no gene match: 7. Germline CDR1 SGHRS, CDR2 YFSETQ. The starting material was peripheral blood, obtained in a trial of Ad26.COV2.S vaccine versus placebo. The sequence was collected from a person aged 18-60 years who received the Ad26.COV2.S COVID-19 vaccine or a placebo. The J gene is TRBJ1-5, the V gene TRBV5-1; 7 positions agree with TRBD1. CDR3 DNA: TGCGCCAGCAGCTTCGACAGGGTGGAGCATCAGCCCCAGCATTTT. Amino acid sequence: CASSFDRVEHQPQHF.